This is a list of T cell receptor beta chains from one sample in a study of CD8 T cells in Susac syndrome. TCRdb independently ran MiXCR on the immunoSEQ multiplex PCR reads; one entry per CDR3 protein. The data show approximately 130,000 distinct CDR3 sequences, approximately 89% seen once. The sample comprised CD8+ T cells from PBMCs. These receptors were obtained from a human donor with multiple sclerosis. CDR3s include the opening cysteine and the closing phenylalanine or tryptophan. The D gene is left open where the match is weak. Size tells how often a clone was seen (once, few, many) or the class of an expanded clone, and some rows leave it out.

clone_size,d_call,v_call,j_call,cdr3_aa,cdr3_nt
NA,TRBD1,TRBV5-6,TRBJ1-5,CASSPGQGSQPQHF,TGTGCCAGCAGCCCCGGACAGGGTAGTCAGCCCCAGCATTTT
NA,NA,TRBV27,TRBJ2-7,CASSLVGGPYEQYF,TGTGCCAGCAGTTTAGTGGGAGGACCCTACGAGCAGTACTTC
NA,NA,TRBV11-2,TRBJ2-7,CASSPPSGLEQYF,TGTGCCAGCAGCCCTCCTTCGGGTCTCGAGCAGTACTTC
NA,NA,TRBV5-1,TRBJ2-3,CASSLRRWGTDTQYF,TGCGCCAGCAGCTTGAGACGGTGGGGCACAGATACGCAGTATTTT
NA,NA,TRBV25-1,TRBJ2-1,CASILGLLRYEQFF,TGTGCCAGCATCCTGGGACTCCTTCGATATGAGCAGTTCTTC
NA,NA,TRBV13,TRBJ2-3,CASSLGASDTQYF,TGTGCCAGCAGCTTAGGGGCTTCCGATACGCAGTATTTT
NA,NA,TRBV2,TRBJ2-7,CASRGHSGYEQYF,TGTGCCAGCAGGGGTCACTCGGGCTACGAGCAGTACTTC
NA,TRBD2,TRBV19,TRBJ2-1,CASTLLAGGPVNEQFF,TGTGCCAGTACCCTTCTAGCGGGAGGGCCAGTGAATGAGCAGTTCTTC
once,TRBD2,TRBV7-2,TRBJ2-7,CASSLTSGRAYEQYF,TGTGCCAGCAGCCTCACTAGCGGGAGGGCGTACGAGCAGTACTTC
NA,NA,TRBV27,TRBJ2-1,CASSFFNEQFF,TGTGCCAGCAGTTTTTTTAATGAGCAGTTCTTC
NA,NA,TRBV6-2/TRBV6-3,TRBJ2-5,CASTGPTGAGETQYF,TGTGCCAGCACGGGTCCGACAGGTGCGGGAGAGACCCAGTACTTC
NA,TRBD1,TRBV6-2/TRBV6-3,TRBJ2-2,CATDRDRYHTGELFF,TGTGCCACCGACAGGGACAGATATCACACCGGGGAGCTGTTTTTT
NA,TRBD2,TRBV7-9,TRBJ2-1,CASSLGTSESSYNEQFF,TGTGCCAGCAGTCTCGGGACTAGCGAGAGCTCCTACAATGAGCAGTTCTTC
NA,NA,TRBV20-1,TRBJ2-1,CSARDKDSATYNEQFF,TGCAGTGCTAGAGACAAGGACTCTGCCACTTACAATGAGCAGTTCTTC
NA,TRBD1,TRBV7-9,TRBJ1-1,CASSLAWDRNTEAFF,TGTGCCAGCAGCTTAGCTTGGGACAGGAACACTGAAGCTTTCTTT
NA,TRBD2,TRBV24-1,TRBJ2-3,CATSDLSGGGTDTQYF,TGTGCCACCAGTGATCTGTCGGGAGGCGGAACAGATACGCAGTATTTT
NA,NA,TRBV7-9,TRBJ1-1,CASEFMNTEAFF,TGTGCCAGCGAATTTATGAACACTGAAGCTTTCTTT
NA,NA,TRBV7-8,TRBJ1-5,CASSLLGERNQPQHF,TGTGCCAGCAGCTTACTCGGTGAGCGCAATCAGCCCCAGCATTTT
once,TRBD2,TRBV5-1,TRBJ2-7,CASSSAGTSVSDEQYF,TGCGCCAGCAGCTCGGCCGGGACTAGCGTAAGTGACGAGCAGTACTTC
NA,NA,TRBV20-1,TRBJ2-7,CSAGDGTYPGSEQYF,TGCAGTGCTGGGGACGGGACCTATCCCGGGAGCGAGCAGTACTTC
NA,NA,TRBV6-5,TRBJ1-5,CASRGSGAQHF,TGTGCCAGTAGGGGGTCAGGGGCCCAGCATTTT
NA,NA,TRBV6-5,TRBJ2-1,CASSWDIDNEQFF,TGTGCCAGCAGCTGGGACATTGACAATGAGCAGTTCTTC
NA,NA,TRBV2,TRBJ2-7,CASPPGTPYEQYF,TGTGCCAGCCCCCCCGGGACACCATACGAGCAGTACTTC
NA,NA,TRBV3-1,TRBJ1-1,CASSLGVLNTEAFF,TGTGCCAGCAGCCTTGGGGTCTTGAACACTGAAGCTTTCTTT
NA,NA,TRBV6-6,TRBJ2-5,CASSPLLTTQETQYF,TGTGCCAGCAGCCCCCTTCTAACTACCCAAGAGACCCAGTACTTC
NA,TRBD1,TRBV7-8,TRBJ2-5,CASSLGDRSEVGETQYF,TGTGCCAGCAGCTTAGGGGACAGATCCGAGGTCGGGGAGACCCAGTACTTC
NA,NA,TRBV6-6,TRBJ1-1,CASSYSTGYTEAFF,TGTGCCAGCAGTTACTCGACGGGGTACACTGAAGCTTTCTTT
NA,NA,TRBV29-1,TRBJ1-1,CSFGEGSTEAFF,TGCAGCTTTGGGGAAGGGAGCACTGAAGCTTTCTTT
NA,NA,TRBV5-4,TRBJ2-2,CASSYRDGGAGELFF,TGTGCCAGCAGCTACCGGGACGGCGGGGCCGGGGAGCTGTTTTTT
once,NA,TRBV27,TRBJ2-7,CASSLSGPKGEQYF,TGTGCCAGCAGTTTAAGCGGACCCAAGGGCGAGCAGTACTTC
NA,NA,TRBV12-5,TRBJ2-5,CASGSGLGAWETQYF,TGTGCTAGTGGTTCTGGTTTGGGGGCATGGGAGACCCAGTACTTC
NA,TRBD1,TRBV18,TRBJ1-2,CASSPRTGASYGYTF,TGTGCCAGCTCACCGAGGACAGGGGCGTCCTATGGCTACACCTTC
NA,TRBD1,TRBV29-1,TRBJ2-7,CSVAGTVLYEQYF,TGCAGCGTTGCCGGGACAGTGCTCTACGAGCAGTACTTC
NA,TRBD2,TRBV28,TRBJ2-7,CASSLTSGSHEQYF,TGTGCCAGCAGTTTGACTAGCGGGAGCCACGAGCAGTACTTC
NA,NA,TRBV4-2,TRBJ2-7,CASSQDRALADLYEQYF,TGTGCCAGCAGCCAAGATCGGGCCTTAGCGGATCTCTACGAGCAGTACTTC
NA,TRBD1,TRBV29-1,TRBJ1-5,CSVDDGTGGNQPQHF,TGCAGCGTCGACGATGGGACAGGGGGTAATCAGCCCCAGCATTTT
NA,TRBD2,TRBV29-1,TRBJ2-1,CSASGTPTSNNEQFF,TGCAGCGCTAGCGGGACGCCTACATCTAACAATGAGCAGTTCTTC
NA,NA,TRBV6-5,TRBJ2-2,CASSYGPEGELFF,TGTGCCAGCAGTTACGGCCCTGAGGGGGAGCTGTTTTTT
NA,NA,TRBV7-9,TRBJ2-7,CASSLGLFSSYEQYF,TGTGCCAGCAGCTTAGGACTGTTCAGCTCCTACGAGCAGTACTTC
NA,NA,TRBV23-1,TRBJ2-2,CASRAQLGKAGELFF,TGCGCCAGCAGGGCCCAGCTGGGAAAGGCCGGGGAGCTGTTTTTT
NA,NA,TRBV27,TRBJ1-4,CASSAGAGLFF,TGTGCCAGCAGTGCTGGGGCGGGACTGTTTTTT
NA,NA,TRBV24-1,TRBJ2-3,CATSDPPGRGTDTQYF,TGTGCCACCAGTGATCCTCCGGGACGGGGCACAGATACGCAGTATTTT
NA,NA,TRBV28,TRBJ1-1,CASSLSWGAGTEAFF,TGTGCCAGCAGTTTATCTTGGGGGGCTGGCACTGAAGCTTTCTTT
NA,NA,TRBV7-8,TRBJ2-1,CASSLISGAYNEQFF,TGTGCCAGCAGCTTAATCAGCGGAGCCTACAATGAGCAGTTCTTC
NA,NA,TRBV29-1,TRBJ1-2,CSVEDERRDGYTF,TGCAGCGTTGAAGATGAGAGACGGGATGGCTACACCTTC